The T cell receptor beta chain described here comes from a study of CD8 T cells in Susac syndrome. General study findings and limits: In its TCR sequencing and HLA analysis, the study acknowledged that the number of individuals was relatively small. The Susac syndrome CD4+ T cell repertoires displayed no clonal expansion.

Remarks on this clonotype: Antigen: not known.

A quantity of about 0.5 to 1 ug RNA underwent reverse transcription using random hexamers. immunoSEQ multiplex PCR amplified TCR beta CDR3 across 54 Vbeta, 13 Jbeta. TCRdb re-derived calls from the immunoSEQ multiplex PCR reads in MiXCR, one entry per CDR3 protein. The table records more than 200,000 distinct CDR3 sequences, 94% of them present only once. Trimming left V 1 base short and J 1 base short, with 25 bases between. This CDR3 is built from 20 residues. CDR1 is MGHRA, CDR2 YSYEKL, per germline. CD8+ and CD4+ T cells were negatively isolated; TEMRA cells were FACS-enriched. The sequenced sample consisted of CD4+ T cells from PBMCs. V and J are TRBV4-1 and TRBJ1-1; TRBD1 is a possible D gene (6 bases). This receptor was obtained from a human donor with Susac syndrome. The CDR3 protein is CASSQGGPVNLILPNTEAFF. The CDR3 region has the DNA TGCGCCAGCAGCCAAGGGGGGCCTGTAAACCTAATCCTACCGAACACTGAAGCTTTCTTT.